This TCR beta chain derives from a study of T cells after yellow fever vaccination. The CDR3 loop spans 17 amino acids. V lost 4 bases to trimming and J lost 4 bases; unmatched junction nucleotides: 9. TCRdb independently ran MiXCR on the 5' RACE reads; one entry per CDR3 protein. The top ten hold 0.85% of the sample, which has a few hundred thousand distinct CDR3 sequences, 6.9% seen once. The sequence derives from a man aged 25 to 40 who received the YFV17D yellow fever vaccine. This specimen consisted of CD4+ T cells sorted from PBMCs, obtained 15 days after the yellow fever booster vaccination. The V gene is TRBV12-3 or TRBV12-4, the J gene TRBJ2-2; TRBD2 matches at 10 bases. CDR3 amino acids: CASSYGPQRGGTGELFF. For the CDR3, the DNA is TGTGCCAGCAGTTATGGCCCCCAGCGGGGGGGCACCGGGGAGCTGTTTTTT.